Included here is one T cell receptor beta chain sequence, with context. These data are taken from a study of graft-versus-host responses after intestinal transplantation. As for the study in general: In this cohort, recipients had multivisceral, liver-intestinal, or isolated intestinal transplants. After anti-thymocyte globulin induction, recipients took tacrolimus and steroids for about 3 years.

V lost 4 bases and J lost 6; bases outside the gene matches: 7. The CDR3 spans 14 residues. Germline V lookup: CDR1 MNHEY, CDR2 SMNVEV (reference sequence). The repertoire was sequenced with immunoSEQ multiplex PCR; TCRdb's copy has only in-frame clones and lacks some. The data show 1,400 to 1,500 clones, more than 90% seen once. The V gene is TRBV27, the J gene TRBJ2-3; 7 positions agree with TRBD2. The TCR was taken from a human patient who received an intestinal transplant, so some T cells may come from the graft donor. Sequenced here: PBMCs, sampled 8 days after intestinal transplant. The CDR3 region is CASSSSPGGDTQYF. CDR3 nucleotide sequence: TGTGCCAGCAGTTCCTCTCCGGGGGGTGATACGCAGTATTTT.